Listed below are T cell receptor beta chains from one sample, sequenced in a study of blood T cell repertoires in COVID-19. TCRdb keeps only in-frame clones here, not all; method: immunoSEQ multiplex PCR. This sample has more than 90,000 clones, with roughly 72% found just once. The sample taken for sequencing was peripheral blood. The receptor source for this set is a woman between 55 and 75 years old in a cohort sampled during active or convalescent COVID-19. Both conserved end residues are part of each CDR3. Fields, in order: V gene, D gene, clone size, J gene, CDR3 DNA, CDR3 protein. D genes are given only for firm matches. A clone size is listed for some rows: how often the clone was seen (once, few, many), or a class if it is expanded.

TRBV7-2	TRBD1	few	TRBJ1-2	TGTGCCAGCAGCTACCCCGCAACAGGGGCGGCCTATGGCTACACCTTC	CASSYPATGAAYGYTF
TRBV6-2/TRBV6-3	.	.	TRBJ1-4	TGTGCCAGCAGTCACCAAGGGGCCCGTTATGAAAAACTGTTTTTT	CASSHQGARYEKLFF
TRBV2	.	.	TRBJ1-5	TGTGCCAGCAGTGCCGAGGGGGATAGCAATCAGCCCCAGCATTTT	CASSAEGDSNQPQHF
TRBV5-1	TRBD2	.	TRBJ2-2	TGCGCCAGCAGCCCAGATCGACTAGCGGGGGCCGCGAACACCGGGGAGCTGTTTTTT	CASSPDRLAGAANTGELFF
TRBV6-5	.	.	TRBJ2-7	TGTGCCAGCAGCTCTATACTCGGGATTTCGGACGAGCAGTACTTC	CASSSILGISDEQYF
TRBV11-2	TRBD2	many	TRBJ2-2	TGTGCCAGCAGTTCCCACTCGCCCCTAGCCCCGGGACTAGGGTTTCCCGGGGAGCTGTTTTTT	CASSSHSPLAPGLGFPGELFF
TRBV5-6	.	few	TRBJ2-5	TGTGCCAGCAGCTTGAGAGGAGAGACCCAGTACTTC	CASSLRGETQYF
TRBV19	TRBD1	.	TRBJ2-5	TGTGCCAGTAGTTCGGACAGGGTGGAAGAGACCCAGTACTTC	CASSSDRVEETQYF
TRBV29-1	.	.	TRBJ2-2	TGCAGCGCTGCTGGTAGCGCGAACACCGGGGAGCTGTTTTTT	CSAAGSANTGELFF
TRBV7-2	TRBD1	.	TRBJ1-1	TGTGCCAGCAGCAGGGACAGGTCGGCCCAAGCTTTCTTT	CASSRDRSAQAFF
TRBV28	TRBD1	.	TRBJ1-2	TGTGCCAGCAGCTTGACAGGGGGCTTCTATGGCTACACCTTC	CASSLTGGFYGYTF
TRBV7-3	.	.	TRBJ2-2	TGTGCCAGCAGCTCACAGGGAACCGGGGAGCTGTTTTTT	CASSSQGTGELFF
TRBV9	TRBD2	.	TRBJ2-5	TGTGCCAGCAGCGTTGGGGGGGTACTAGCGACGCAAGAGACCCAGTACTTC	CASSVGGVLATQETQYF
TRBV21-1	.	.	TRBJ1-1	TGTGCCAGCAGCAAAGGGCGACAGGGGCGTATGGCGTTTAGGACTGAAGCTTTCTTT	CASSKGRQGRMAFRTEAFF
TRBV18	TRBD2	.	TRBJ2-1	TGTGCCAGCTCACTGGGACTAGCGGGGGCCTTTCTTCAGTTCTTC	CASSLGLAGAFLQFF
TRBV6-1	.	.	TRBJ2-2	TGTGCCAGCAGTGAAGCAGGAGGGGTGGGCACCGGGGAGCTGTTTTTT	CASSEAGGVGTGELFF
TRBV30	.	.	TRBJ2-7	TGTGCCTGGAGCGCCGGGGGCTCCTACGAGCAGTACTTC	CAWSAGGSYEQYF
TRBV5-1	.	.	TRBJ1-2	TGCGCCAGCAGCTCCCACCGGGGGGGAACTCCTAACTATGGCTACACCTTC	CASSSHRGGTPNYGYTF
TRBV29-1	.	few	TRBJ1-1	TGCAGCGTTGCGCGGCAGCAACAATTAGAAGCTTTCTTT	CSVARQQQLEAFF
TRBV6-5	TRBD1	.	TRBJ1-2	TGTGCCACCACAGGGGACGCTTTAACCTATGGCTACACCTTC	CATTGDALTYGYTF
TRBV5-1	TRBD1	.	TRBJ2-2	TGCGCCAGCAGCATACAGGGGCCAGGCGGGGAGCTGTTTTTT	CASSIQGPGGELFF
TRBV20-1	.	.	TRBJ2-3	TGCAGTGCTAGATTCCTGGCTGAGCAGTATTTT	CSARFLAEQYF
TRBV5-4	TRBD1	.	TRBJ2-5	TGTGCCAGCAGCCCCGGACAGGGTCCCAAGACCCAGTACTTC	CASSPGQGPKTQYF
TRBV7-2	TRBD1	.	TRBJ1-1	TGTGCCAGCAGCTCCCGGACAGGGTTTAAACCTTTCTTT	CASSSRTGFKPFF
TRBV6-5	TRBD1	few	TRBJ1-2	TGTGCCAGCAGTTACGGGACAGGGGGGTGGGGTGATGGCTACACCTTC	CASSYGTGGWGDGYTF
TRBV9	TRBD1	few	TRBJ2-7	TGTGCCAGCAGCGTAGAGGACAGGGATAGCGACGAGCAGTACTTC	CASSVEDRDSDEQYF
TRBV4-2	TRBD1	.	TRBJ2-7	TGTGCCAGCAGCCCAAGGACAGGGAACTCCTACGAGCAGTACTTC	CASSPRTGNSYEQYF
TRBV7-8	TRBD1	once	TRBJ1-5	TGTGCCAGCAGCAAAACGACGACAGGGTACAATCAGCCCCAGCATTTT	CASSKTTTGYNQPQHF
TRBV5-5	TRBD1	.	TRBJ2-7	TGTGCCAGCAGCCCGCCGACGGACAGGGCGAGCTACGAGCAGTACTTC	CASSPPTDRASYEQYF
TRBV18	TRBD2	.	TRBJ2-5	TGTGCCAGCTCACCGCCGAGCGGGGGAATACAAGAGACCCAGTACTTC	CASSPPSGGIQETQYF
TRBV19	.	.	TRBJ2-1	TGTGCCAGTAGTATAACGGGAGTGGATGAGCAGTTCTTC	CASSITGVDEQFF
TRBV28	.	.	TRBJ2-1	TGTGCCAGCAGGAGCGGCGGGTACAATGAGCAGTTCTTC	CASRSGGYNEQFF
TRBV7-2	.	.	TRBJ2-5	TGTGCCAGCCGTAATTATGCTTCCAGCGGAGAGACCCAGTACTTC	CASRNYASSGETQYF
TRBV28	TRBD1	.	TRBJ1-5	TGTGCCAGCAGCCCCGGGACAGCTCATAGCAATCAGCCCCAGCATTTT	CASSPGTAHSNQPQHF